This TCR beta chain stems from a study of T cells after yellow fever vaccination. Study background: Preparation of the low-cell-number fractions used SMART-Seq v4 Ultra Low Input. General study findings and limits: Clones from primary vaccination mostly reappeared after the booster (roughly 97% CD4, approximately 91% CD8). A minor fraction of clonotypes spanned both CD4 and CD8 compartments.

Many counts were recorded for this clonotype. Its antigen remains unknown. This CDR3 spans 14 amino acids. V gave up 5 bases and J gave up 2 bases; unmatched junction bases: 5. Researchers made TCR cDNA using 5'RACE template switching, and this step added a universal primer site and UMIs. TCRdb redid the calling of the 5' RACE reads with MiXCR, one entry per CDR3 protein. The repertoire holds a few hundred thousand distinct CDR3 sequences, with roughly 4.3% as singletons. The chain couples TRBV12-3 or TRBV12-4 to TRBJ2-7; TRBD1 matches 8 bases. This TCR came from a man between 18 and 35 years old who received the YFV17D yellow fever vaccine. Specimen: PBMCs, collected 5 days after the yellow fever booster vaccination. CDR3 in amino acids: CASSPRQGPYEQYF. The CDR3 DNA sequence: TGTGCCAGCAGTCCTCGACAGGGGCCCTACGAGCAGTACTTC.